The 20 T cell receptor beta chains in this list originate from one sample, sequenced in a study of cytomegalovirus exposure and HLA in healthy donors. The primer mix had 60 Vbeta and 13 Jbeta primers. The table came from immunoSEQ multiplex PCR; TCRdb's copy has only in-frame clones and leaves some out. The table shows approximately 220,000 clones, with around 80% occurring only once. The specimen was PBMCs. Receptors were obtained from a boy under 10 years old in good health and CMV-seronegative.

This clone showed up just once. This chain joins TRBV7-3 and TRBJ2-2; TRBD1 aligns across 10 bases. V was clipped by 5 bases and J by 7 bases; unmatched bases: 7. Per the germline V gene, CDR1 is SGHTA and CDR2 is FQGTGA. The CDR3 is 15 amino acids. The CDR3, as DNA: TGTGCCAGCAGCGTCCGGACAGGGGGTGTCGGGGAGCTGTTTTTT. Translating it yields CASSVRTGGVGELFF.

The V gene is TRBV27, the J gene TRBJ2-7; TRBD2 matches at 9 bases. The CDR3 has 14 residues. CDR1 MNHEY and CDR2 SMNVEV come from the germline V gene (reference sequence). J lost 2 bases, V lost 5 bases, and 4 bases had no gene match. The CDR3 nucleotides read TGTGCCAGCAGTCCGGGGACTAGCCCCTACGAGCAGTACTTC. Amino acid sequence: CASSPGTSPYEQYF.

The V call is TRBV27, the J call TRBJ2-5; TRBD1 matches 9 bases. Unmatched junction bases numbered 5, after V lost 2 bases and J lost 7 bases. In germline, CDR1 is MNHEY, CDR2 SMNVEV (reference sequence). There are 14 residues in the CDR3. DNA for the CDR3: TGTGCCAGCAGTTTAGGGACAGGGAGGGGGACCCAGTACTTC. It yields the protein CASSLGTGRGTQYF.

This clone turned up a few times. The chain couples TRBV5-5 to TRBJ1-1; D not certain. V dropped 0 bases and J dropped 0 bases, with 12 bases sitting between them. The CDR3 runs 16 residues. Germline V gene data show CDR1 as SGHKS and CDR2 as YYEKEE (reference sequence). CDR3 residues: CASSLDFAGMNTEAFF. CDR3 sequence (DNA): TGTGCCAGCAGCTTGGACTTCGCAGGTATGAACACTGAAGCTTTCTTT.

The chain employs TRBV7-8 and TRBJ1-2, with D hard to call. This CDR3 is built from 14 residues. Germline V gene sequence: CDR1 SGHVS, CDR2 FQNEAQ. The V end was cut by 1 base, the J end by 3 bases, with 9 bases between. The CDR3 bases are TGTGCCAGCAGCTTAGACGTCTCGGACTATGGCTACACCTTC. It encodes CASSLDVSDYGYTF.

The V call is TRBV27, the J call TRBJ1-1; 8 nucleotides align to TRBD1. CDR3 length: 14 residues. V gave up 5 bases and J gave up 2 bases; unmatched junction bases: 4. The germline gives CDR1 MNHEY, CDR2 SMNVEV (reference sequence). The CDR3 protein is CASSHGQGNTEAFF. The CDR3 coding sequence is TGTGCCAGCAGTCACGGACAGGGTAACACTGAAGCTTTCTTT.

This rearrangement joins TRBV5-1 to TRBJ2-1; D may be TRBD1 (5 bases). With 1 base removed from V and 3 bases from J, the gap between germline ends came to 8 bases. Germline V gene lookup returns CDR1 SGHRS and CDR2 YFSETQ. This CDR3 comprises 14 residues. CDR3: CASSLSGNYNEQFF. The CDR3 nucleotides read TGCGCCAGCAGCTTGTCAGGGAACTACAATGAGCAGTTCTTC. Complete variable domain (other parts from reference TRBV5-1 and TRBJ2-1): KAGVTQTPRYLIKTRGQQVTLSCSPISGHRSVSWYQQTPGQGLQFLFEYFSETQRNKGNFPGRFSGRQFSNSRSEMNVSTLELGDSALYLCASSLSGNYNEQFFGPGTRLTVL.

CDR3 in amino acids: CASSLGQGEGYGYTF. CDR3 nucleotides: TGTGCCAGCAGCTTGGGACAGGGGGAAGGGTATGGCTACACCTTC. The genes are TRBV5-4 and TRBJ1-2; 9 bases match TRBD1. Germline lookup yields CDR1 SGHNT and CDR2 YYREEE (reference sequence). Trimming at V came to 0 bases and at J to 5 bases, leaving 5 bases not matched to a gene. The CDR3 is made up of 15 amino acids.

The J gene is TRBJ1-1, the V gene TRBV12-5, with D hard to call. Germline CDR1 is LGHNT and CDR2 is FRNRAP. CDR3 length: 14 amino acids. Trimming removed 0 bases at V and 1 base at J, with 6 bases between. The CDR3 region has the DNA TGTGCTAGTGGTTTGGTATCGGGGAACACTGAAGCTTTCTTT. Translated: CASGLVSGNTEAFF.

The CDR3 sequence is CSVHGGIVLETQYF. CDR3 sequence (DNA): TGCAGCGTCCACGGCGGGATTGTTTTAGAGACCCAGTACTTC. The chain employs TRBV29-1 and TRBJ2-5; D is possibly TRBD2 (6 bases). The CDR3 contains 14 residues. Trimming stripped 6 bases from V and 4 bases from J, with 18 bases between. Germline V gene lookup returns CDR1 SQVTM and CDR2 ANQGSEA.

The CDR3 here is CACRDWATGELFF. The CDR3 bases are TGTGCCTGCCGGGACTGGGCCACCGGGGAGCTGTTTTTT. This chain links TRBV30 with TRBJ2-2; D is perhaps TRBD2 (6 bases). V was trimmed by 6 bases and J by 4 bases, leaving 12 bases between them. This CDR3 has 13 residues. Germline-derived CDR1 and CDR2 are GTSNPN and SVGIG (reference sequence). Variable domain in full (rest from reference TRBV30 and TRBJ2-2): SQTIHQWPATLVQPVGSPLSLECTVEGTSNPNLYWYRQAAGRGLQLLFYSVGIGQISSEVPQNLSASRPQDRQFILSSKKLLLSDSGFYLCACRDWATGELFFGEGSRLTVL.

The chain recombines TRBV5-1 with TRBJ1-6, with no clear D. Germline CDR1 SGHRS, CDR2 YFSETQ. With 5 bases removed from V and 6 bases from J, the gap between germline ends came to 6 bases. There are 12 residues in the CDR3. In DNA form, the CDR3 reads TGCGCCAGCAGAAACAGTAATTCACCCCTCCACTTT. As protein: CASRNSNSPLHF.

V is TRBV10-3 and J is TRBJ1-1; 11 bases agree with TRBD1. V lost 3 bases, J lost 3 bases, and 3 bases stayed unmatched. Germline V CDR1 and CDR2: ENHRY, SYGVKD. This CDR3 has 15 residues. The CDR3 reads CAISDSGQGDTEAFF. DNA for the CDR3: TGTGCCATCAGTGACTCGGGACAGGGGGACACTGAAGCTTTCTTT.

The chain couples TRBV9 to TRBJ1-1, with 8 bases matching TRBD1. The trim removed 4 bases at V and 7 bases at J, leaving 6 bases unmatched. Germline CDR1 reads SGDLS; CDR2 reads YYNGEE. This CDR3 contains 13 residues. The CDR3 reads CASSPGTGREAFF. CDR3 sequence (DNA): TGTGCCAGCAGCCCGGGGACAGGTCGTGAAGCTTTCTTT.

The chain is built from TRBV2 and TRBJ2-1, with D perhaps matching TRBD2 (5 bases). The CDR3 has 15 residues. Trimming cost V 3 bases and J 8 bases, with 17 bases left between them. Germline V lookup: CDR1 SNHLY, CDR2 FYNNEI. The CDR3 DNA is TGTGCCAGCAGTGAGGAACAACCCCTAGCCGATGAGCAGTTCTTC. Translating gives CASSEEQPLADEQFF. The full variable domain, completed using reference TRBV2 and TRBJ2-1, is EPEVTQTPSHQVTQMGQEVILRCVPISNHLYFYWYRQILGQKVEFLVSFYNNEISEKSEIFDDQFSVERPDGSNFTLKIRSTKLEDSAMYFCASSEEQPLADEQFFGPGTRLTVL.

The V and J genes are TRBV19 and TRBJ1-1; D remains ambiguous. V lost 2 bases and J lost 1, with 8 bases in between. The germline CDR1 and CDR2 sequences are LNHDA and SQIVND (reference sequence). The CDR3 spans 14 residues. CDR3 DNA sequence: TGTGCCAGTAGTATACAAGGCGGGAACACTGAAGCTTTCTTT. Protein product: CASSIQGGNTEAFF.

The V and J genes are TRBV7-8 and TRBJ1-4, with 8 bases matching TRBD1. Germline lookup yields CDR1 SGHVS and CDR2 FQNEAQ. The CDR3 is 16 amino acids. V dropped 1 base and J dropped 4; count of bases not matched to a gene: 5. CDR3 bases: TGTGCCAGCAGCTTAGAAACAGGGGGGGTTAATGAAAAACTGTTTTTT. It yields the protein CASSLETGGVNEKLFF.

About this clone itself: Additional DNA sequences in this sample encode the identical CDR3. This chain's CDR3 is CSVGQGSHEQYF. CDR3 in DNA: TGCAGCGTCGGACAGGGGTCTCACGAGCAGTACTTC. This rearrangement joins TRBV29-1 to TRBJ2-7; 9 nucleotides match TRBD1. Trimming removed 6 bases from V and 5 bases from J; junction bases left unmatched: 5. The germline V gene encodes CDR1 SQVTM and CDR2 ANQGSEA. The CDR3 covers 12 residues.

This clone has a handful of counts. Other DNA sequences in the same sample also yield this CDR3. The rearrangement joins TRBV5-1 to TRBJ1-1, with TRBD1 identical over 9 bases. This CDR3 is 14 amino acids long. Germline V gives CDR1 SGHRS, CDR2 YFSETQ. With 4 bases clipped from V and 3 bases from J, the junction kept 4 bases outside the gene matches. CDR3 in amino acids: CASSPRTGDTEAFF. The CDR3 nucleotides are TGCGCCAGCAGCCCCCGGACAGGGGACACTGAAGCTTTCTTT. Full variable domain (outside the CDR3, taken from reference TRBV5-1 and TRBJ1-1): KAGVTQTPRYLIKTRGQQVTLSCSPISGHRSVSWYQQTPGQGLQFLFEYFSETQRNKGNFPGRFSGRQFSNSRSEMNVSTLELGDSALYLCASSPRTGDTEAFFGQGTRLTVV.

The chain couples TRBV4-1 to TRBJ2-3, with 9 bases fitting TRBD2. Germline values: CDR1 MGHRA, CDR2 YSYEKL. The junction had 9 bases not matched to a gene; V was cut back by 5 bases and J by 3 bases. The CDR3 totals 16 residues. Here the CDR3 reads CASSKSGGGATDTQYF. The CDR3 DNA is TGCGCCAGCAGCAAAAGCGGCGGGGGGGCAACAGATACGCAGTATTTT.